The 25 T cell receptor beta chains below all came from one sample that was sequenced in a study of T cell clones after liver transplantation. TCRdb's table, derived via immunoSEQ multiplex PCR, lists solely in-frame clones and lacks some. The sample gives some 70,000 clones, 75% to 90% of which show up once; approximately 0.6% is in the top ten. The sequencing used CD4+ T cells from blood, collected before liver transplant. All receptors derive from a human donor who received a liver transplant.

The chain employs TRBV9 and TRBJ1-2; 7 positions agree with TRBD1. Germline CDR1 and CDR2: SGDLS and YYNGEE. The CDR3 is 15 amino acids. V lost 2 bases and J lost 0; bases outside the gene matches: 4. As DNA, the CDR3 is TGTGCCAGCAGCGTCCAACAGGGGTCTAACTATGGCTACACCTTC. Translated, it gives CASSVQQGSNYGYTF.

The chain employs TRBV12-2 and TRBJ2-7; no DNA check was done on the table's D call, TRBD2. TRBV12-2 is a pseudogene segment. The CDR3 is 15 amino acids. The CDR3 DNA sequence: TGTGCAAGTCGCTTCGCAGCGGGAGGATGTGGCGAGCAGTACTTC. Its protein product is CASRFAAGGCGEQYF.

The chain recombines TRBV6-5 with TRBJ2-3; 12 bases line up with TRBD2. After removal of 4 bases from V and 4 bases from J, the junction contained 6 bases not matched to a gene. CDR3 length: 16 residues. Looked up from germline, CDR1 is MNHEY and CDR2 is SVGAGI. As DNA, the CDR3 is TGTGCCAGCAGTTGGACTAGCGGGATGGGGCCAGATACGCAGTATTTT. This sequence encodes CASSWTSGMGPDTQYF.

This clone has only a few counts. The V call is TRBV28, the J call TRBJ1-1; D is undetermined. The CDR3 runs to 12 residues. The germline CDR1 and CDR2 sequences are MDHEN and SYDVKM. Trimming pared 6 bases from V and 1 base from J, leaving 6 bases between. The CDR3 region is CASRGWNTEAFF. In nucleotides, the CDR3 is TGTGCCAGCAGGGGGTGGAACACTGAAGCTTTCTTT.

V and J are TRBV19 and TRBJ2-1, with D unclear. This CDR3 spans 15 amino acids. Trimming took off 9 bases at V and 0 bases at J, with 15 bases between the two ends. Germline-derived CDR1 and CDR2 are LNHDA and SQIVND (reference sequence). In DNA, the CDR3 is TGTGCCAGCTCACCCTACCTCAGCTCCTACAATGAGCAGTTCTTC. This encodes CASSPYLSSYNEQFF.

J is TRBJ2-1 and V is TRBV7-3; 7 positions match TRBD2. Germline lookup yields CDR1 SGHTA and CDR2 FQGTGA. Unmatched junction bases numbered 9, after V lost 5 bases and J lost 2 bases. The CDR3 runs 16 residues. CDR3 nucleotide sequence: TGTGCCAGCAGCCAAGCCGGGACTACCACCTACAATGAGCAGTTCTTC. Its translation is CASSQAGTTTYNEQFF.

This clone was detected once. The J gene is TRBJ1-1, the V gene TRBV11-2; TRBD1 aligns across 7 bases. V was clipped by 1 base and J by 5 bases; unmatched bases: 1. The CDR3 consists of 13 residues. Per the germline V gene, CDR1 is SGHAT and CDR2 is FQNNGV. The CDR3 sequence: CASSLGQGTEAFF. CDR3 nucleotide sequence: TGTGCCAGCAGCTTAGGACAGGGTACTGAAGCTTTCTTT.

The J gene is TRBJ2-3, the V gene TRBV19; tentatively, D is TRBD1 or TRBD2 (5 bases each). Deletions cut 7 bases from V and 3 bases from J, with 8 bases between. The CDR3 totals 12 residues. In germline, CDR1 is LNHDA, CDR2 SQIVND (reference sequence). CDR3 DNA sequence: TGTGCCAGTATGGGACGAACAGATACGCAGTATTTT. This gives the protein CASMGRTDTQYF.

The chain has TRBV4-1 and TRBJ2-3, with no clear D. Germline CDR1 MGHRA, CDR2 YSYEKL. The CDR3 totals 17 residues. Between the trimmed V and J ends, which lost 5 bases and 0 bases, there was a span of 18 bases. The CDR3 nucleotides read TGCGCCAGCAGCAAAATCCTACAGAAGTTAAGCACAGATACGCAGTATTTT. It translates to CASSKILQKLSTDTQYF.

The V call is TRBV28, the J call TRBJ1-2; D is undetermined. The CDR3 covers 12 residues. Germline V gene sequence: CDR1 MDHEN, CDR2 SYDVKM. V gave up 5 bases and J gave up 2 bases, with 6 bases separating them. DNA for the CDR3: TGTGCCAGCAGTATCCTAAACTATGGCTACACCTTC. It is translated as CASSILNYGYTF.

V usage is TRBV28 and J usage is TRBJ2-5; D not resolved. The germline CDR1 and CDR2 sequences are MDHEN and SYDVKM. Trimming cost V 3 bases and J 5 bases, with 13 bases left between them. This CDR3 is built from 14 residues. The CDR3 region has the DNA TGTGCCAGCAGTTTCGGTACTGCTAGGGAGACCCAGTACTTC. Protein: CASSFGTARETQYF.

V is TRBV5-6 and J is TRBJ2-7; TRBD2 aligns across 11 bases. With 3 bases clipped from V and 0 bases from J, the junction kept 2 bases outside the gene matches. Germline values: CDR1 SGHDT, CDR2 YYEEEE. The CDR3 is made up of 15 amino acids. For the CDR3, the DNA is TGTGCCAGCAGCTGGGGGACTAGCGGCTCCTACGAGCAGTACTTC. Translation gives CASSWGTSGSYEQYF.

V and J are TRBV5-4 and TRBJ1-2; D gene uncertain. The CDR3 length is 15 residues. Germline V lookup: CDR1 SGHNT, CDR2 YYREEE (reference sequence). V was cut by 1 base and J by 5 bases, with 15 bases left in between. Written as DNA, the CDR3 is TGTGCCAGCAGCTTGTACCTCTCCGCGGGGTATGGCTACACCTTC. The encoded protein is CASSLYLSAGYGYTF.

The CDR3 nucleotides are TGTGCCAGCAGCTTATCAAGGGTTTACACCGGGGAGCTGTTTTTT. This translates into CASSLSRVYTGELFF. V is TRBV7-2 and J is TRBJ2-2, with D uncertain. V dropped 2 bases and J dropped 3 bases, with 10 bases sitting between them. CDR3 length: 15 residues. The germline gives CDR1 SGHTA, CDR2 FQGNSA.

The chain recombines TRBV28 with TRBJ2-2, with D unresolved. This CDR3 contains 12 residues. V lost 3 bases and J 5 bases, leaving 4 bases between the germline ends. The germline gives CDR1 MDHEN, CDR2 SYDVKM. This CDR3 reads CASSFLTGELFF. The CDR3 DNA reads as TGTGCCAGCAGTTTTTTGACCGGGGAGCTGTTTTTT.

The chain employs TRBV29-1 and TRBJ1-1; tentative D call: TRBD1 (5 bases). The CDR3 covers 12 residues. V was cut by 6 bases and J by 5 bases, with 13 bases left in between. Germline CDR1 and CDR2: SQVTM and ANQGSEA. CDR3 in amino acids: CSVGTWGTEAFF. CDR3 coding DNA: TGCAGCGTGGGGACCTGGGGGACTGAAGCTTTCTTT.

The J gene is TRBJ2-5, the V gene TRBV7-2; possibly TRBD1 for D (5 bases). V was trimmed by 5 bases and J by 4 bases, leaving 8 bases between them. The CDR3 is 12 residues long. CDR1 and CDR2 from the germline V gene are SGHTA and FQGNSA. The CDR3 nucleotides read TGTGCCAGCAGCAAAAGGGGAGAGACCCAGTACTTC. This codes for CASSKRGETQYF. Full variable domain (remainder filled in from reference TRBV7-2 and TRBJ2-5): GAGVSQSPSNKVTEKGKDVELRCDPISGHTALYWYRQSLGQGLEFLIYFQGNSAPDKSGLPSDRFSAERTGGSVSTLTIQRTQQEDSAVYLCASSKRGETQYFGPGTRLLVL.

The chain joins TRBV6-1 to TRBJ1-1; the D gene is possibly TRBD1 (6 bases). The germline V and J ends were trimmed by 4 bases and 4 bases, with 16 bases remaining between them. The CDR3 has 15 residues. The germline CDR1 and CDR2 sequences are MNHNS and SASEGT. The CDR3 DNA reads TGTGCCAGCAGTGGGGTTGAGGGGGTAGGCACTGAAGCTTTCTTT. Translation gives CASSGVEGVGTEAFF.

The chain has TRBV5-1 and TRBJ2-5; 9 nucleotides align to TRBD2. This CDR3 comprises 16 residues. Trimming removed 4 bases from V and 5 bases from J; junction bases left unmatched: 12. Germline CDR1 SGHRS, CDR2 YFSETQ. In DNA form, the CDR3 reads TGCGCCAGCAGCCCCCTATCGACTAGCGGTAGGGAGACCCAGTACTTC. This gives the protein CASSPLSTSGRETQYF.

This rearrangement joins TRBV7-8 to TRBJ1-1; 7 nucleotides line up with TRBD1. The germline V gene encodes CDR1 SGHVS and CDR2 FQNEAQ. This CDR3 is built from 16 residues. The V segment lost 5 bases and the J segment 2 bases; nucleotides outside the gene matches: 11. CDR3 nucleotide sequence: TGTGCCAGCAGCACACGGAGGACAGGAGTAAACACTGAAGCTTTCTTT. This gives the protein CASSTRRTGVNTEAFF.

The rearrangement uses TRBV14 and TRBJ2-7; 12 nucleotides match TRBD2. CDR3 length: 17 amino acids. CDR1 is SGHDN, CDR2 FVKESK, per germline. V lost 1 base to trimming and J lost 0 bases; unmatched junction nucleotides: 4. For the CDR3, the DNA is TGTGCCAGCAGCCAAGGACTAGCGGGAGCCCGCTCCTACGAGCAGTACTTC. Translation gives CASSQGLAGARSYEQYF.

This chain connects TRBV6-5 to TRBJ1-1; no firm D call. The CDR3 contains 13 residues. CDR1 is MNHEY, CDR2 SVGAGI, per germline. The V end lost 6 bases, the J end lost 1 base, and 9 bases lay between the germline ends. The CDR3 region is CASREPPNTEAFF. The DNA of the CDR3 is TGTGCCAGCAGAGAGCCACCGAACACTGAAGCTTTCTTT.

The rearrangement uses TRBV28 and TRBJ1-2; TRBD1 aligns across 9 bases. The V segment lost 2 bases and the J segment 8 bases; nucleotides outside the gene matches: 9. Germline V gene sequence: CDR1 MDHEN, CDR2 SYDVKM. The CDR3 runs to 15 residues. This CDR3 reads CASSLGGTGNKGYTF. DNA of the CDR3: TGTGCCAGCAGTTTAGGCGGGACAGGGAATAAGGGCTACACCTTC.

V gene TRBV15 combines with J gene TRBJ2-6, with D uncertain. This CDR3 has 18 residues. Trimming pared 1 base from V and 3 bases from J, leaving 16 bases between. Germline-derived CDR1 and CDR2 are LNHNV and YYDKDF (reference sequence). CDR3 sequence reads: CATSRGSGYLRGANVLTF. DNA of the CDR3: TGTGCCACCAGCAGAGGCTCCGGCTACTTGCGTGGGGCCAACGTCCTGACTTTC.

J is TRBJ2-2 and V is TRBV7-2, with D perhaps TRBD2 (5 bases). CDR3 length: 15 amino acids. Germline-derived CDR1 and CDR2 are SGHTA and FQGNSA. The ends were cut back, 5 bases at V and 0 bases at J, with 10 bases in the middle. CDR3 coding DNA: TGTGCCAGCAGCCGTGGGGAGCCGAACACCGGGGAGCTGTTTTTT. It specifies CASSRGEPNTGELFF.